What follows are 14 T cell receptor beta chains derived from one specimen sequenced in a study of identical twins. TCRdb re-analysed the 5' RACE reads in MiXCR, keeping a single row per CDR3 protein. The sample records more than 650,000 distinct CDR3 sequences, approximately 6% being singletons. The sequenced material came from naive T cells sorted from blood. These receptors were collected from a young man in good health.

This clonotype was detected ten times or more. V usage is TRBV6-4 and J usage is TRBJ2-1; the D gene could be TRBD1 or TRBD2 (6 bases each). Per germline, CDR1 MRHNA and CDR2 SNTAGT. The CDR3 loop spans 13 amino acids. Trimming stripped 7 bases from V and 9 bases from J, with 16 bases between. The CDR3 DNA reads as TGTGCCAGCACAGGGGTCGGGGGCACTGAGCAGTTCTTC. Translated: CASTGVGGTEQFF.

This clonotype was counted ten times or more. This chain connects TRBV21-1 to TRBJ2-7; TRBD1 is the table's D call and was not checked against the DNA. TRBV21-1 is reported as a pseudogene. The CDR3 sequence is 15 residues long. The CDR3: CASSKAPRDNYEQYV. In nucleotides, the CDR3 is TGTGCCAGCAGCAAAGCGCCCCGGGATAACTACGAGCAGTACGTC.

The J gene is TRBJ2-5, the V gene TRBV3-1; D is possibly TRBD1 or TRBD2 (6 bases each). In germline, CDR1 is LGHDT, CDR2 YNNKEL (reference sequence). Trimming pared 6 bases from V and 5 bases from J, leaving 16 bases between. The CDR3 is 14 residues long. CDR3 in DNA: TGTGCCAGCAGGATGAACGGAGGGGGTGAGACCCAGTACTTC. Protein product: CASRMNGGGETQYF.

This clonotype was counted many times. The chain carries TRBV5-1 and TRBJ2-2, with 12 bases that match TRBD1. Germline values: CDR1 SGHRS, CDR2 YFSETQ. The length of the CDR3 is 16 residues. V shed 0 bases, J shed 9 bases, and the junction held 6 bases outside the gene matches. The CDR3 here is CASSLVPGQGARELFF. For the CDR3, the DNA is TGCGCCAGCAGCTTGGTACCGGGACAGGGGGCGAGGGAGCTGTTTTTT.

The gene calls are TRBV10-3 and TRBJ2-7; either TRBD1 or TRBD2 may fit D (7 bases each). Trimming pared 6 bases from V and 0 bases from J, leaving 12 bases between. Germline V CDR1 and CDR2: ENHRY, SYGVKD. This CDR3 spans 14 amino acids. Here the CDR3 DNA reads TGTGCCATCAGCCAGGGGGAGGGCTCCTACGAGCAGTACGTC. Its translation: CAISQGEGSYEQYV.

The chain links TRBV24-1 to TRBJ2-2; 15 nucleotides match TRBD2. The V gene end was trimmed by 5 bases and the J gene end by 0 bases; junction bases not matched to a gene: 6. The CDR3 covers 19 residues. Germline V gives CDR1 KGHDR, CDR2 SFDVKD. The CDR3: CATSARTSGREPNTGELFF. In nucleotides, the CDR3 is TGTGCCACCAGTGCAAGGACTAGCGGGAGGGAACCGAACACCGGGGAGCTGTTTTTT.

This clonotype was recorded at least ten times. This chain links TRBV12-3 or TRBV12-4 with TRBJ1-5; D is undetermined. Trimming took 7 bases from V and 2 from J, leaving 18 bases between them. There are 16 residues in the CDR3. The CDR3 loop reads CASTLGGGMGNQPQHF. For the CDR3, the DNA is TGTGCCAGCACCCTGGGAGGAGGGATGGGCAATCAGCCCCAGCATTTT.

This clonotype has a count of ten or more. The V gene is TRBV6-1, the J gene TRBJ1-3; D remains ambiguous. Per the germline V gene, CDR1 is MNHNS and CDR2 is SASEGT. Trimming removed 4 bases at V and 0 bases at J, with 13 bases between. This CDR3 has 16 residues. The CDR3 sequence: CASSAQPSVSGNTIYF. In nucleotides, the CDR3 is TGTGCCAGCAGTGCCCAACCCTCAGTCTCTGGAAACACCATATATTTT.

This clonotype has a count of ten or more. The V and J genes are TRBV9 and TRBJ1-6, with a possible D match to TRBD1 (5 bases). V was trimmed by 2 bases and J by 10 bases, leaving 16 bases between them. CDR3 length: 15 residues. Germline-derived CDR1 and CDR2 are SGDLS and YYNGEE. The CDR3: CASSVSGFGASPLHF. The CDR3 region has the DNA TGTGCCAGCAGCGTTTCCGGGTTTGGGGCCTCACCCCTCCACTTT.

This clonotype was observed at least ten times. One end of the junction is discordant with germline, which a read error may explain. The V gene is TRBV11-2, the J gene TRBJ2-7; perhaps TRBD2 as D (5 bases). The CDR3 is 12 residues long. Germline V gene data show CDR1 as SGHAT and CDR2 as FQNNGV. CDR3 sequence reads: CASSLVSGMRNF. DNA for the CDR3: TGTGCCAGCAGCTTAGTTTCGGGGATGAGGAACTTC.

The chain joins TRBV6-2 or TRBV6-3 to TRBJ2-1; TRBD2 matches 12 bases. The germline V gene encodes CDR1 MNHEY and CDR2 SVGEGT. The CDR3 sequence is 16 residues long. V dropped 8 bases and J dropped 3; count of bases not matched to a gene: 8. CDR3 sequence (DNA): TGTGCCAGCTGTAAGACTAGCGGGAGCATCTACAATGAGCAGTTCTTC. Translation: CASCKTSGSIYNEQFF.

V usage is TRBV6-5 and J usage is TRBJ1-6, with D perhaps matching TRBD1 (5 bases). The germline gives CDR1 MNHEY, CDR2 SVGAGI. With 2 bases removed from V and 3 bases from J, the gap between germline ends came to 11 bases. The CDR3 is made up of 16 amino acids. The CDR3 protein is CASSYDGRVYNSPLHF. The CDR3 DNA sequence: TGTGCCAGCAGTTACGATGGCAGGGTCTATAATTCACCCCTCCACTTT.

The chain joins TRBV19 to TRBJ1-5; D gene ambiguous. The V end was cut by 4 bases, the J end by 7 bases, with 11 bases between. Germline CDR1 LNHDA, CDR2 SQIVND (reference sequence). CDR3 length: 13 residues. CDR3 region: CASSNWEGQPQHF. The DNA for the CDR3 is TGTGCCAGTAGTAACTGGGAGGGACAGCCCCAGCATTTT. The whole variable domain, remainder taken from reference TRBV19 and TRBJ1-5, is DGGITQSPKYLFRKEGQNVTLSCEQNLNHDAMYWYRQDPGQGLRLIYYSQIVNDFQKGDIAEGYSVSREKKESFPLTVTSAQKNPTAFYLCASSNWEGQPQHFGDGTRLSIL.

This clonotype was counted ten times or more. This chain joins TRBV5-1 and TRBJ2-3, with TRBD2 matching 10 bases. The CDR3 covers 17 residues. The trim removed 2 bases at V and 6 bases at J, leaving 12 bases unmatched. Per the germline V gene, CDR1 is SGHRS and CDR2 is YFSETQ. CDR3 region: CASSLRKDSGRTDTQYF. The CDR3 nucleotides are TGCGCCAGCAGCTTAAGGAAAGATAGCGGGAGGACCGATACGCAGTATTTT.